A selection of T cell receptor beta chains follows, all from one sample in a study of OX40 agonist ivuxolimab in advanced cancers. The protocol was immunoSEQ multiplex PCR, while the TCRdb copy is restricted to in-frame clones and leaves out a portion. The sample lists roughly 26,000 clones; 85% to 90% were seen once. The sequences come from CD4+ or CD8+ T cells sorted from blood, collected in a trial of the OX40 agonist ivuxolimab. The receptor set was obtained from an adult with an advanced solid tumor such as melanoma, head and neck, liver or kidney cancer. CDR3s include the opening cysteine and the closing phenylalanine or tryptophan. The D gene is left open where the match is weak. Clone size is not always given. Where it is, it says once, few, many or a class for expanded clones.

abundance	j_gene	d_gene	v_gene	CDR3nt	CDR3aa
once	TRBJ2-2	NA	TRBV30	TGTGCCTGGGGGATCGGGGAGCTGTTTTTT	CAWGIGELFF
NA	TRBJ2-5	TRBD2	TRBV4-1	TGCGCCAGCAGCCAATCACTAGCGGGGCAAGAGACCCAGTACTTC	CASSQSLAGQETQYF
once	TRBJ2-5	NA	TRBV9	TGTGCCAGCAGCCCTCCAAGGAGGCAAGAGACCCAGTACTTC	CASSPPRRQETQYF
NA	TRBJ1-2	NA	TRBV7-8	TGTGCCAGCAGCTTAGTCACAGTTGGGGCGGGAAGTGGCTACACCTTC	CASSLVTVGAGSGYTF
NA	TRBJ1-2	NA	TRBV6-5	TGTGCCAGCAGTCCTGACGGTGATGGCTACACCTTC	CASSPDGDGYTF
few	TRBJ2-3	TRBD2	TRBV14	TGTGCCAGCAGCCCCGGGACTAGCGGGGGGGAGAAAGATACGCAGTATTTT	CASSPGTSGGEKDTQYF
once	TRBJ2-7	NA	TRBV19	TGTGCCAGTAGTATAGGGTTTGGCGAGCAGTACTTC	CASSIGFGEQYF
once	TRBJ1-1	NA	TRBV9	TGTGCCAGCAGCGGCTCAGGGAGGACTGAAGCTTTCTTT	CASSGSGRTEAFF
NA	TRBJ2-1	TRBD1	TRBV19	TGTGCCACTAGACAGGGAATGCAGGATGAGCAGTTCTTC	CATRQGMQDEQFF
NA	TRBJ2-7	TRBD2	TRBV19	TGTGCCAGTAGCCCGGGACTAGCAGCCTACGAGCAGTACTTC	CASSPGLAAYEQYF
NA	TRBJ2-1	NA	TRBV5-1	TGCGCCAGCAGCTTGGGGGCAATAGGGATTAGCTCCTACAATGAGCAGTTCTTC	CASSLGAIGISSYNEQFF
NA	TRBJ1-5	NA	TRBV7-9	TGTGCCAGCAGTTTATTTAATCAGCCCCAGCATTTT	CASSLFNQPQHF
NA	TRBJ1-4	NA	TRBV7-8	TGTGCCAGCAGCTTAGGGGCAGGGTTATGGGAAAAACTGTTTTTT	CASSLGAGLWEKLFF
NA	TRBJ1-1	NA	TRBV18	TGTGCCAGCTCACCTTGGGGGGCAAGGACTGAAGCTTTCTTT	CASSPWGARTEAFF
few	TRBJ1-5	NA	TRBV2	TGTGCCAGCAGTCCAGACAGTTTTGATCAGCCCCAGCATTTT	CASSPDSFDQPQHF
NA	TRBJ1-1	NA	TRBV7-9	TGTGCCAGCAGCTTGAACACTGAAGCTTTCTTT	CASSLNTEAFF
NA	TRBJ2-7	NA	TRBV7-8	TGTGCCAGCAGCCCGGCAGGGACCCACGAGCAGTACTTC	CASSPAGTHEQYF
few	TRBJ2-7	NA	TRBV27	TGTGCCAGCATGGCGGGGGCCTCATACGAGCAGTACTTC	CASMAGASYEQYF
NA	TRBJ1-1	NA	TRBV5-6	TGTGCCAGCAGCTTGAGAGGGGTAGGAACTGAAGCTTTCTTT	CASSLRGVGTEAFF
NA	TRBJ2-5	NA	TRBV29-1	TGCAGCGTTGAGACTAGGACGAGCGAGACCCAGTACTTC	CSVETRTSETQYF
NA	TRBJ2-1	NA	TRBV4-1	TGCGCCAGCAGCCAAGTTCCCCCCCCAACTAACCACGGTGAGCAGTTCTTC	CASSQVPPPTNHGEQFF
NA	TRBJ2-1	TRBD2	TRBV27	TGTGCCAGCAGTTTATCGGCCTTGGCGGGAGGGTTCTTCTATGAGCAGTTCTTC	CASSLSALAGGFFYEQFF
NA	TRBJ2-2	NA	TRBV29-1	TGCAGCGTTGTGAACACCGGGGAGCTGTTTTTT	CSVVNTGELFF
once	TRBJ1-2	TRBD1	TRBV5-4	TGTGCCAGCAGCCGACCTAGTCGGGACAGGGCTTCATCTGGCTACACCTTC	CASSRPSRDRASSGYTF
NA	TRBJ1-2	NA	TRBV5-1	TGCGCCAGCAGCTTGACCGACGGACAGCTCTACTATGGCTACACCTTC	CASSLTDGQLYYGYTF
NA	TRBJ2-7	TRBD2	TRBV27	TGTGCCAGCAGTTTTAATAGCGGGAGCATGTCCGAGCAGTACTTC	CASSFNSGSMSEQYF
NA	TRBJ1-3	NA	TRBV5-1	TGCGCCAGCAGCTATGGATGGGGTGAGGAAAACACCATATATTTT	CASSYGWGEENTIYF
few	TRBJ2-5	TRBD1	TRBV4-3	TGCGCCAGCAGCCAAGACCGGACAGGGGGAGAGACCCAGTACTTC	CASSQDRTGGETQYF
NA	TRBJ2-5	NA	TRBV27	TGTGCCAGCAGTTTATTGGGGCAAGAGACCCAGTACTTC	CASSLLGQETQYF
medium-sized	TRBJ2-7	TRBD2	TRBV19	TGTGCCAGTAGTATTGCAGCGGGAGTGAGCGAGCAGTACTTC	CASSIAAGVSEQYF
NA	TRBJ2-3	TRBD1	TRBV11-1	TGTGCCAGCAGCTTAGAGGGGAGGACAGGGGGCACAGATACGCAGTATTTT	CASSLEGRTGGTDTQYF
NA	TRBJ1-1	NA	TRBV9	TGTGCCAGCAGCGTAGACTGGAGGAACACTGAAGCTTTCTTT	CASSVDWRNTEAFF
NA	TRBJ2-7	NA	TRBV7-9	TGTGCCAGCAGTGGTTCGACCTACGAGCAGTACTTC	CASSGSTYEQYF
NA	TRBJ1-2	NA	TRBV9	TGTGCCAGCAACAGGGAAGGGTATGGCTACACCTTC	CASNREGYGYTF
NA	TRBJ2-7	TRBD2	TRBV9	TGTGCCAGCAGCGACCATCCCGGGACTAGCATCCACGAGCAGTACTTC	CASSDHPGTSIHEQYF
NA	TRBJ1-1	NA	TRBV25-1	TGTGCCAGCAGGGAGGGAGTGCGGGGCACTGAAGCTTTCTTT	CASREGVRGTEAFF
NA	TRBJ2-1	NA	TRBV7-9	TGTGCCAGCAGCTTCACTAGTACAACATCGTTCTTC	CASSFTSTTSFF
NA	TRBJ1-5	NA	TRBV27	TGTGCCAGCAGTTGGGGGAAGGGAGGGAATCAGCCCCAGCATTTT	CASSWGKGGNQPQHF
once	TRBJ2-7	NA	TRBV9	TGTGCCAGCAGCGTAGCCGGCTACTCCTACGAGCAGTACTTC	CASSVAGYSYEQYF
NA	TRBJ1-4	NA	TRBV7-8	TGTGCCAGCAGCTTTCTTGGGCCCACTAATGAAAAACTGTTTTTT	CASSFLGPTNEKLFF
NA	TRBJ1-4	TRBD1	TRBV13	TGTGCCAGCAGCCCCAGAGGGACAGACGAAAAACTGTTTTTT	CASSPRGTDEKLFF
NA	TRBJ2-2	TRBD1	TRBV4-1	TGCGCCAGCAGCCAGGCTGACAGACAGGGGGCGAGTTTTGTGAACACCGGGGAGCTGTTTTTT	CASSQADRQGASFVNTGELFF
NA	TRBJ2-5	NA	TRBV6-5	TGTGCCAGCAGTTATGGTGGGACCCAGTACTTC	CASSYGGTQYF
few	TRBJ2-1	NA	TRBV6-6	TGTGCCAGCAGTCCTAGTGACAATGAGCAGTTCTTC	CASSPSDNEQFF
NA	TRBJ2-7	NA	TRBV19	TGTGCCAGTGGCAGCGGACCCTACGAGCAGTACTTC	CASGSGPYEQYF
NA	TRBJ1-1	NA	TRBV7-7	TGTGCTAGCAGGGGACTCAGGGGAAACAACACTGAAGCTTTCTTT	CASRGLRGNNTEAFF
few	TRBJ1-3	NA	TRBV19	TGTGCCAGTAGTTGGGGGTACGGAAACACCATATATTTT	CASSWGYGNTIYF
NA	TRBJ2-5	TRBD1	TRBV11-2	TGTGCCAGCAGCTTAGCCCTTTGGGACAGGGGTGAGACCCAGTACTTC	CASSLALWDRGETQYF
NA	TRBJ1-4	NA	TRBV4-1	TGCGCCAGCAGCCAGGCGCGACAGGAGACGGATGAAAAACTGTTTTTT	CASSQARQETDEKLFF
NA	TRBJ2-1	NA	TRBV27	TGTGCCAGCAGTTTGTCGTACAGCTCCTACAATGAGCAGTTCTTC	CASSLSYSSYNEQFF
NA	TRBJ2-7	TRBD2	TRBV9	TGTGCCAGCAGCGTAGTGGCTAGCGGGGGATACGAGCAGTACTTC	CASSVVASGGYEQYF
once	TRBJ1-1	NA	TRBV28	TGTGCCAGCAGTTCGACACAGGACTCCGCGGGAGCTTTCTTT	CASSSTQDSAGAFF
NA	TRBJ2-4	NA	TRBV6-6	TGTGCCGCGGGGCTAGCCAAAAACATTCAGTACTTC	CAAGLAKNIQYF
NA	TRBJ2-5	NA	TRBV13	TGTGCCAGCAGCCTGACAGCAGCGCGCCAAGAGACCCAGTACTTC	CASSLTAARQETQYF
NA	TRBJ2-1	NA	TRBV9	TGTGCCAGCAGCGTAGCGGAGGATGAGCAGTTCTTC	CASSVAEDEQFF
once	TRBJ1-1	NA	TRBV2	TGTGCCAGCAGTGAATGGTGGGGGGACGGAGAAGCTTTCTTT	CASSEWWGDGEAFF
NA	TRBJ1-1	NA	TRBV6-5	TGTGCCAGCAGTTACTCGAGGGGGACTGAAGCTTTCTTT	CASSYSRGTEAFF
NA	TRBJ2-7	NA	TRBV7-9	TGTGCCAGCAGCTTGATTAACTACGAGCAGTACTTC	CASSLINYEQYF
NA	TRBJ1-4	NA	TRBV4-1	TGCGCCAGCAGCGGCCGGGACGGTTTTAATGAAAAACTGTTTTTT	CASSGRDGFNEKLFF
NA	TRBJ2-7	TRBD2	TRBV9	TGTGCCAGCAGCGTAACCGGGACTAGCGGCTACGAGCAGTACTTC	CASSVTGTSGYEQYF